The clone carrying this T cell receptor beta chain was found once. This record belongs to a study of identifying expanded T cells in peripheral blood. Clones were read by immunoSEQ multiplex PCR, and TCRdb kept only the in-frame ones, dropping some. This repertoire shows more than 50,000 clones, over 75% found once; its top ten account for approximately 15%. Trimming cost V 4 bases and J 4 bases; bases outside gene matches: 1. The CDR3 is made up of 12 amino acids. Germline V gives CDR1 SGHRS, CDR2 YFSETQ. Specimen: blood. This chain links TRBV5-1 with TRBJ2-5; 7 bases are a match to TRBD1. This clonotype originated in a person between 18 and 75 years old in good health. CDR3 in amino acids: CASSRQGETQYF. Written as DNA, the CDR3 is TGCGCCAGCAGCCGACAGGGAGAGACCCAGTACTTC.